The 27 T cell receptor beta chains below were found in one sample sequenced in a study of radiation and T cells in renal cell carcinoma. Time point specified: baseline pretreatment blood. Treatment indicated: 15 Gy SBRT to primary tumor, nephrectomy 4 weeks later. The assay was immunoSEQ multiplex PCR, and TCRdb's table has in-frame clones only and misses some. The data show 150,000 or so clones, around 89% seen once. Sequencing used blood, obtained from a patient whose treatment included radiotherapy and nephrectomy. The receptors originated from a woman aged 70-85 years with renal cell carcinoma.

Concerning this clone: Sequence at one end of the junction differs from germline and may be a read error. The chain uses TRBV7-7 and TRBJ2-1; the match to TRBD2 covers 8 bases. CDR3 length: 14 amino acids. Germline V gene lookup returns CDR1 SSHAT and CDR2 FNYEAQ (reference sequence). The CDR3 region is CASSPRGTSNEQFF. CDR3 nucleotides: TGTGCTAGCAGCCCACGGGGGACTAGCAATGAGCAGTTCTTC.

This clone showed up just a few times. CDR3 in amino acids: CASSAVVGNNSPLHF. The CDR3 region has the DNA TGTGCCAGCTCCGCCGTGGTGGGGAATAATTCACCCCTCCACTTT. The gene calls are TRBV28 and TRBJ1-6, with D unresolved. The CDR3 spans 15 residues. Germline CDR1 is MDHEN and CDR2 is SYDVKM. Trimming shortened V by 8 bases and J by 5 bases, and 16 bases separated the two germline ends.

V and J are TRBV6-5 and TRBJ2-5; D is unclear. The germline V gene encodes CDR1 MNHEY and CDR2 SVGAGI. V was pared by 4 bases and J by 1 base, with 4 bases between. The CDR3 has 12 amino acids. The CDR3 DNA sequence: TGTGCCAGCAGTTCCTTCCAAGAGACCCAGTACTTC. It encodes CASSSFQETQYF.

This clone appeared a single time. The chain recombines TRBV7-2 with TRBJ1-2, with D perhaps TRBD1 (5 bases). This CDR3 comprises 15 residues. Trimming took 4 bases from V and 1 from J, leaving 13 bases between them. The germline V gene has CDR1 SGHTA and CDR2 FQGNSA. The CDR3 DNA reads TGTGCCAGCAGCTACAAGGGACCGGGTAACTATGGCTACACCTTC. Translating gives CASSYKGPGNYGYTF.

The CDR3 DNA reads TGCAGCGTTGAAACTCGCCCTCTCGGGAATTCACCCCTCCACTTT. Protein product: CSVETRPLGNSPLHF. This chain connects TRBV29-1 to TRBJ1-6; D not resolved. Germline CDR1 reads SQVTM; CDR2 reads ANQGSEA. V lost 2 bases to trimming and J lost 7 bases, with 15 bases between them. The CDR3 consists of 15 residues. The complete variable domain, with remaining parts taken from reference TRBV29-1 and TRBJ1-6, reads SAVISQKPSRDICQRGTSLTIQCQVDSQVTMMFWYRQQPGQSLTLIATANQGSEATYESGFVIDKFPISRPNLTFSTLTVSNMSPEDSSIYLCSVETRPLGNSPLHFGNGTRLTVT.

The V call is TRBV19, the J call TRBJ2-1; TRBD1 might be the D (6 bases). The CDR3 runs 11 residues. V was cut by 5 bases and J by 10 bases, with 9 bases left in between. Germline V gene sequence: CDR1 LNHDA, CDR2 SQIVND (reference sequence). CDR3 DNA: TGTGCCAGTAGTGGTAGGGGGGAGCAGTTCTTC. Its protein is CASSGRGEQFF.

The chain is built from TRBV19 and TRBJ1-1; D gene uncertain. This CDR3 spans 13 amino acids. Per germline, CDR1 LNHDA and CDR2 SQIVND (reference sequence). Trimming left V 5 bases short and J 2 bases short, with 9 bases between. CDR3 residues: CASSLSVNTEAFF. Written as DNA, the CDR3 is TGTGCCAGTAGTCTCTCGGTAAACACTGAAGCTTTCTTT.

This clone occurred once. The gene calls are TRBV11-3 and TRBJ2-7; D might be TRBD1 (5 bases). V was pared by 0 bases and J by 4 bases, with 13 bases between. The CDR3 has 15 residues. Germline CDR1 and CDR2: SGHNT and YENEEA. CDR3 sequence: CASSLDWGPQYEQYF. The CDR3 DNA sequence: TGTGCCAGCAGCTTAGATTGGGGCCCGCAGTACGAGCAGTACTTC.

J is TRBJ2-7 and V is TRBV6-1, with D possibly called TRBD1 or TRBD2 (5 bases each). Germline assignment: CDR1 MNHNS and CDR2 SASEGT. This CDR3 region has 15 residues. The V and J ends lost 3 bases and 4 bases respectively, with 16 bases between them. The CDR3 region has the DNA TGTGCCAGCAGTGAGACCCGGGACGGACCATACGAGCAGTACTTC. As protein: CASSETRDGPYEQYF.

The genes are TRBV4-3 and TRBJ2-7; D may be TRBD2 (5 bases). V was shortened by 4 bases and J by 0 bases, with 10 bases between the two germline ends. This CDR3 has 14 residues. In germline, CDR1 is LGHNA, CDR2 YSLEER. As DNA, the CDR3 is TGCGCCAGCAGCCTCGGAGGAAGCTCCTACGAGCAGTACTTC. As protein: CASSLGGSSYEQYF.

The V call is TRBV4-3, the J call TRBJ2-1; TRBD2 agrees at 7 bases. Losses at the gene ends were 0 bases for V and 8 bases for J; bases not matched to a gene: 4. The CDR3 extends over 14 amino acids. Germline CDR1 LGHNA, CDR2 YSLEER. The CDR3 loop is CASSQDGGRDEQFF. The CDR3, as DNA: TGCGCCAGCAGCCAAGATGGAGGGAGGGATGAGCAGTTCTTC.

This chain links TRBV7-2 with TRBJ1-5; 9 bases are a match to TRBD1. Trimming cost V 5 bases and J 2 bases; bases outside gene matches: 10. From germline, CDR1 is SGHTA and CDR2 FQGNSA. The CDR3 runs to 17 residues. The CDR3 sequence: CASSRPPGQGGNQPQHF. The CDR3, as DNA: TGTGCCAGCAGCAGACCGCCGGGACAGGGAGGCAATCAGCCCCAGCATTTT.

J is TRBJ1-5 and V is TRBV6-6, with 10 bases aligning to TRBD1. Germline V CDR1 and CDR2: MNHNY, SVGAGI (reference sequence). The CDR3 is made up of 16 amino acids. V was clipped by 0 bases and J by 3 bases; unmatched bases: 2. CDR3 region: CASSYSTGGNNQPQHF. CDR3 DNA: TGTGCCAGCAGTTACTCGACAGGGGGCAACAATCAGCCCCAGCATTTT.

This chain uses TRBV6-6 with TRBJ2-7; 7 bases agree with TRBD2. Unmatched junction bases numbered 3, after V lost 4 bases and J lost 3 bases. CDR1 and CDR2 from the germline V gene are MNHNY and SVGAGI (reference sequence). The CDR3 covers 13 residues. CDR3 coding DNA: TGTGCCAGCAGTTCCTCGGGAGGCTACGAGCAGTACTTC. Protein product: CASSSSGGYEQYF.

The chain uses TRBV19 and TRBJ2-1; 14 bases are shared with TRBD2. CDR3 length equals 15 residues. V shed 4 bases and J 14 bases; nucleotides not matched to a gene: 10. CDR1 is LNHDA, CDR2 SQIVND, per germline (reference sequence). In DNA, the CDR3 is TGTGCCAGTAGTACGGGACTAGCGGGGGTATCAGTGGAGTTCTTC. Translating gives CASSTGLAGVSVEFF.

This clone came up a few times. This sequence joins TRBV30 and TRBJ1-5; D gene ambiguous. Trimming removed 0 bases at V and 6 bases at J, with 9 bases between. Per germline, CDR1 GTSNPN and CDR2 SVGIG (reference sequence). This CDR3 contains 13 residues. The CDR3 spells CAWSVFKGQPQHF. CDR3 DNA sequence: TGTGCCTGGAGTGTATTCAAGGGTCAGCCCCAGCATTTT.

This clone appeared once. Other DNA sequences from this sample encode an identical CDR3 as well. This chain connects TRBV18 to TRBJ2-7, with D hard to call. The CDR3 totals 13 residues. The V end lost 3 bases, the J end lost 7 bases, and 13 bases lay between the germline ends. CDR1 is KGHSH, CDR2 LQKENI, per germline. The CDR3 coding sequence is TGTGCCAGCTCACCCTCAAGAGGTTGGGAGCAGTACTTC. Translation gives CASSPSRGWEQYF.

There are a few counts of this clone. The chain recombines TRBV28 with TRBJ2-1, with 8 bases fitting TRBD1. V lost 6 bases to trimming and J lost 6 bases; unmatched junction nucleotides: 16. CDR3 size: 17 residues. Per the germline V gene, CDR1 is MDHEN and CDR2 is SYDVKM. CDR3: CASSPMGQGAGINEQFF. Written as DNA, the CDR3 is TGTGCCAGCAGCCCCATGGGTCAGGGGGCTGGCATCAATGAGCAGTTCTTC.

The J gene is TRBJ1-5, the V gene TRBV19, with D tentatively TRBD1 (5 bases). Trimming stripped 7 bases from V and 2 bases from J, with 15 bases between. Per the germline V gene, CDR1 is LNHDA and CDR2 is SQIVND (reference sequence). This CDR3 comprises 15 residues. The CDR3 region has the DNA TGTGCCAGTACCGACACGGGACGGGGCAATCAGCCCCAGCATTTT. Protein sequence: CASTDTGRGNQPQHF.

The CDR3 region has the DNA TGTGCCATCAGCCCAGGTAGCGCGGGGTCCCAGTACTTC. This encodes CAISPGSAGSQYF. This sequence joins TRBV10-3 and TRBJ2-5, with D possibly being TRBD2 (6 bases). CDR3 length: 13 amino acids. V dropped 6 bases and J dropped 9 bases, with 17 bases sitting between them. Germline lookup yields CDR1 ENHRY and CDR2 SYGVKD.

J is TRBJ2-3 and V is TRBV4-2; TRBD2 aligns across 11 bases. CDR3 length: 16 amino acids. With V trimmed by 1 base and J by 2 bases, 2 bases remained unmatched. Germline lookup yields CDR1 LGHNA and CDR2 YNFKEQ. CDR3 in amino acids: CASSQVLAGATDTQYF. CDR3 DNA: TGTGCCAGCAGCCAAGTACTAGCGGGGGCCACAGATACGCAGTATTTT.

The rearrangement joins TRBV7-6 to TRBJ2-1; 11 bases line up with TRBD2. Trimming at V came to 2 bases and at J to 2 bases, leaving 5 bases not matched to a gene. Germline CDR1 is SGHVS and CDR2 is FNYEAQ. The CDR3 sequence is 17 residues long. The CDR3 coding sequence is TGTGCCAGCAGCTTATCCACTAGCGGGGGCCCCTACAATGAGCAGTTCTTC. The encoded protein is CASSLSTSGGPYNEQFF.

The chain has TRBV5-1 and TRBJ1-2; D remains unclear. CDR1 SGHRS and CDR2 YFSETQ come from the germline V gene. CDR3 length: 12 amino acids. V was clipped by 0 bases and J by 7 bases, with 7 bases between them. CDR3 in amino acids: CASSLDFGGYTF. The DNA for the CDR3 is TGCGCCAGCAGCTTGGACTTTGGTGGCTACACCTTC.

This chain links TRBV7-2 with TRBJ2-2; unclear D gene. V was shortened by 1 base and J by 1 base, with 4 bases between the two germline ends. Germline V gives CDR1 SGHTA, CDR2 FQGNSA. This CDR3 contains 14 residues. CDR3 sequence: CASSLVRNTGELFF. The CDR3 bases are TGTGCCAGCAGCTTAGTGAGGAACACCGGGGAGCTGTTTTTT.

V gene TRBV5-4 combines with J gene TRBJ2-3; 7 bases fit TRBD1. J lost 5 bases, V lost 4 bases, and 10 bases had no gene match. This CDR3 is built from 15 residues. CDR1 and CDR2 (germline): SGHNT, YYREEE (reference sequence). The CDR3 spells CASSQGLQGIDTQYF. In DNA, the CDR3 is TGTGCCAGCAGCCAGGGGTTACAGGGGATAGATACGCAGTATTTT.

The chain carries TRBV18 and TRBJ1-5, with TRBD1 matching 9 bases. This CDR3 comprises 14 residues. Germline assignment: CDR1 KGHSH and CDR2 LQKENI. Unmatched junction bases numbered 3, after V lost 6 bases and J lost 3 bases. The chain's CDR3 is CASSGTGNNQPQHF. For the CDR3, the DNA is TGTGCCAGCTCCGGGACAGGGAACAATCAGCCCCAGCATTTT.

The DNA of the CDR3 is TGTGCCAGCAGCTTAGTCTCGGGGTACGAGCAGTACTTC. Translating it yields CASSLVSGYEQYF. The chain recombines TRBV7-2 with TRBJ2-7, with D possibly TRBD2 on 5 matching bases. This CDR3 region has 13 residues. The ends were cut back, 1 base at V and 4 bases at J, with 8 bases in the middle. In germline, CDR1 is SGHTA, CDR2 FQGNSA.